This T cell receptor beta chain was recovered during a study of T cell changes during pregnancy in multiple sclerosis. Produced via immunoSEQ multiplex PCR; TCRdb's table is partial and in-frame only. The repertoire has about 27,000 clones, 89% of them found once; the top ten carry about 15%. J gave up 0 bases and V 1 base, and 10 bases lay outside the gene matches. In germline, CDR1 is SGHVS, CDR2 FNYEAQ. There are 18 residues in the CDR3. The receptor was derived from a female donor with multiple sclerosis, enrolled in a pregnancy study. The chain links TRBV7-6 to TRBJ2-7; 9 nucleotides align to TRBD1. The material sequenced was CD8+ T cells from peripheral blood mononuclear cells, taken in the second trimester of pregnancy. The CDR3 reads CASSLGSGDRAPSYEQYF. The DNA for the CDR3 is TGTGCCAGCAGCTTAGGGTCTGGGGACAGGGCTCCCTCCTACGAGCAGTACTTC.